Shown below are 15 T cell receptor beta chains from a single sample sequenced in a study of control samples from healthy donors and cancer patients. Data came from immunoSEQ multiplex PCR; TCRdb stores just in-frame clones and leaves some out. The profile covers approximately 94,000 clones, with approximately 93% appearing a single time and approximately 1% taken by the ten largest. Sequenced: blood. The receptors originated from a woman aged 25 to 45 in good health.

The genes are TRBV3-1 (or the pseudogene TRBV3-2) and TRBJ1-3, with D unclear. V was pared by 0 bases and J by 0 bases, with 6 bases between. Germline V CDR1 and CDR2: LGHDT, YNNKEL (reference sequence). CDR3 size: 15 residues. CDR3 region: CASSQDRNSGNTIYF. CDR3 bases: TGTGCCAGCAGCCAAGATAGGAACTCTGGAAACACCATATATTTT.

The genes are TRBV5-1 and TRBJ1-6; 8 bases fit TRBD1. This CDR3 has 15 amino acids. Trimming removed 0 bases from V and 7 bases from J; junction bases left unmatched: 3. The germline CDR1 and CDR2 sequences are SGHRS and YFSETQ. CDR3 nucleotides: TGCGCCAGCAGCTTGGACGGACAGGGAAATTCACCCCTCCACTTT. Translated, it gives CASSLDGQGNSPLHF.

J is TRBJ2-7 and V is TRBV27, with D possibly being TRBD1 or TRBD2 (5 bases each). CDR3 length equals 14 residues. In germline, CDR1 is MNHEY, CDR2 SMNVEV (reference sequence). Trimming left V 2 bases short and J 5 bases short, with 13 bases between. CDR3 sequence: CASSLRGVSDEQYF. For the CDR3, the DNA is TGTGCCAGCAGTTTAAGAGGGGTTTCGGACGAGCAGTACTTC.

This chain joins TRBV30 and TRBJ1-2, with 9 bases lining up with TRBD1. The V gene's germline CDR1 is GTSNPN and CDR2 SVGIG (reference sequence). With V trimmed by 5 bases and J by 5 bases, 12 bases remained unmatched. This CDR3 has 15 residues. The CDR3 DNA sequence: TGTGCCTGGCAGACACCGGGACAGGGACGTTATGGCTACACCTTC. Encoded protein: CAWQTPGQGRYGYTF.

The rearrangement uses TRBV30 and TRBJ1-1; tentatively, D is TRBD1 (6 bases). Germline-derived CDR1 and CDR2 are GTSNPN and SVGIG (reference sequence). This CDR3 has 15 residues. Trimming took 5 bases from V and 5 from J, leaving 21 bases between them. The CDR3 DNA reads TGTGCCTGGTCCTATCGGAGGAATAGGGGGACTGAAGCTTTCTTT. It encodes CAWSYRRNRGTEAFF.

The J gene is TRBJ1-4, the V gene TRBV5-1; D gene ambiguous. The CDR3 runs 16 residues. Germline V gene sequence: CDR1 SGHRS, CDR2 YFSETQ. Trimming took off 1 base at V and 5 bases at J, with 15 bases between the two ends. In nucleotides, the CDR3 is TGCGCCAGCAGCTTGACGGTTTCAGTGGAAAATGAAAAACTGTTTTTT. Translating it yields CASSLTVSVENEKLFF.

J is TRBJ1-2 and V is TRBV28, with 7 bases matching TRBD1. Trimming at V came to 7 bases and at J to 3 bases, leaving 8 bases not matched to a gene. This CDR3 is built from 14 residues. Germline loops: CDR1 MDHEN, CDR2 SYDVKM. CDR3 region: CASIHSGQYYGYTF. CDR3 in DNA: TGTGCCAGCATCCACTCGGGACAGTACTATGGCTACACCTTC.

The V and J genes are TRBV30 and TRBJ1-2, with D unresolved. V lost 2 bases to trimming and J lost 8 bases, with 15 bases between them. The CDR3 length is 13 residues. CDR1 is GTSNPN and CDR2 is SVGIG in the germline V gene (reference sequence). CDR3 sequence: CAWSPILRNGYTF. As DNA, the CDR3 is TGTGCCTGGAGTCCAATTTTGAGGAACGGCTACACCTTC.

The genes are TRBV4-1 and TRBJ1-5; D is uncertain. The ends were cut back, 0 bases at V and 6 bases at J, with 6 bases in the middle. In germline, CDR1 is MGHRA, CDR2 YSYEKL. The CDR3 runs to 13 residues. The CDR3 sequence: CASSQDPGQPQHF. The CDR3, as DNA: TGCGCCAGCAGCCAAGATCCGGGTCAGCCCCAGCATTTT.

V gene TRBV4-2 combines with J gene TRBJ2-1, with a possible D match to TRBD2 (6 bases). This CDR3 contains 14 residues. CDR1 and CDR2 (germline): LGHNA, YNFKEQ. Trimming cost V 5 bases and J 4 bases, with 12 bases left between them. The CDR3 reads CASSDILAYNEQFF. CDR3 in DNA: TGTGCCAGCAGCGACATACTAGCTTACAATGAGCAGTTCTTC.

The rearrangement joins TRBV28 to TRBJ2-7, with D perhaps TRBD2 (5 bases). V lost 6 bases and J 0 bases, leaving 12 bases between the germline ends. CDR1 MDHEN and CDR2 SYDVKM come from the germline V gene. The CDR3 consists of 14 residues. CDR3 coding DNA: TGTGCCAGCAGGAAACTAGTGGTCTCCTACGAGCAGTACTTC. The encoded protein is CASRKLVVSYEQYF. Complete variable domain (other parts from reference TRBV28 and TRBJ2-7): DVKVTQSSRYLVKRTGEKVFLECVQDMDHENMFWYRQDPGLGLRLIYFSYDVKMKEKGDIPEGYSVSREKKERFSLILESASTNQTSMYLCASRKLVVSYEQYFGPGTRLTVT.

This chain uses TRBV30 with TRBJ1-6; 8 nucleotides line up with TRBD1. Germline loops: CDR1 GTSNPN, CDR2 SVGIG (reference sequence). The V and J ends lost 0 bases and 14 bases, in that order; junction bases with no gene match: 9. CDR3 length: 14 residues. The CDR3: CAWSVGTGGFTLHF. The CDR3 nucleotides read TGTGCCTGGAGTGTTGGTACAGGGGGGTTCACCCTCCACTTT.

This chain links TRBV5-1 with TRBJ1-1, with D possibly matching TRBD1 (6 bases). Germline CDR1 SGHRS, CDR2 YFSETQ. This CDR3 region has 14 residues. V lost 4 bases and J lost 11, with 21 bases in between. The CDR3 region has the DNA TGCGCCAGCAGCCCGGACAGATTCCGTGACCAGGCTTTCTTT. Translating it yields CASSPDRFRDQAFF.

The rearrangement uses TRBV28 and TRBJ2-7; possibly TRBD1 or TRBD2 for D (5 bases each). V was shortened by 7 bases and J by 2 bases, with 12 bases between the two germline ends. CDR1 is MDHEN, CDR2 SYDVKM, per germline. This CDR3 comprises 13 residues. Here the CDR3 reads CASKGGGAYEQYF. The CDR3 region has the DNA TGTGCCAGCAAGGGTGGGGGTGCCTACGAGCAGTACTTC.

The V and J genes are TRBV9 and TRBJ1-2; no clear D gene. The CDR3 runs 13 residues. Germline CDR1 is SGDLS and CDR2 is YYNGEE. With 5 bases removed from V and 8 bases from J, the gap between germline ends came to 16 bases. The CDR3 loop reads CASRAGERSGYTF. The CDR3 nucleotides read TGTGCCAGCAGGGCAGGAGAACGGTCAGGCTACACCTTC.